The entry below gives a single T cell receptor beta chain sequence along with its context. Antigen specificity is unknown. TCRdb reprocessed the 5' RACE reads with MiXCR, giving one entry per CDR3 protein. In the table there are 650,000 to 800,000 distinct CDR3 sequences, more than 6.5% of which are singletons. CDR1 is SGHKS, CDR2 YYEKEE, per germline (reference sequence). The V gene lost 4 bases and the J gene lost 0 bases, with 14 bases spanning the gap. This CDR3 contains 16 residues. The data originate from a study of identical twins. The study, taken as a whole, reports: With abundant cord blood beta clonotypes, insertions were fewer; memory repertoires showed no such pattern.

This same sample was also part of a study on yellow fever vaccine responses in identical twins.

The V call is TRBV5-5, the J call TRBJ2-1; tentatively, D is TRBD1 or TRBD2 (6 bases each). This receptor was taken from a woman between 18 and 29 years old in good health. Material: PBMCs. The chain's CDR3 is CASSPGAGRSYNEQFF. For the CDR3, the DNA is TGTGCCAGCAGCCCGGGGGCCGGGCGCTCCTACAATGAGCAGTTCTTC. The entire variable domain, with the rest obtained from reference TRBV5-5 and TRBJ2-1, is as follows: DAGVTQSPTHLIKTRGQQVTLRCSPISGHKSVSWYQQVLGQGPQFIFQYYEKEERGRGNFPDRFSARQFPNYSSELNVNALLLGDSALYLCASSPGAGRSYNEQFFGPGTRLTVL.